This T cell receptor (beta chain) came from a study of CD8+ T cells in alopecia areata. Study-wide background: Treated patients were dosed with oral tofacitinib, taking 5 to 10 mg twice daily. Study-wide points: Across lesional scalp, and particularly alopecia totalis/universalis, clonality surpassed that of normal scalp. Tofacitinib did not eliminate many expanded lesional clones from scalp or blood. Treatment with tofacitinib significantly lowered scalp clonality and reduced expanded CD8+ clones among the top 100.

This CDR3 spans 17 amino acids. V was cut by 7 bases and J by 1 base, with 22 bases left in between. The V gene's germline CDR1 is SNHLY and CDR2 FYNNEI. Treatment here: oral pan-JAK inhibitor, 5-10 mg twice daily. This clone was counted only a few times. The antigen remains undetermined. Reverse transcribed after extraction, RNA yielded cDNA as the sequencing template. Method: immunoSEQ multiplex PCR; TCRdb's copy keeps in-frame clones and lacks some. The table shows about 210,000 clones, with less than 65% occurring only once. V is TRBV2 and J is TRBJ1-1; a weak D match, TRBD1 (6 bases). This receptor was taken from a human donor with alopecia areata. Sequencing used CD4+ T cells sorted from blood, obtained at week 4, from a patient treated with tofacitinib. Here the CDR3 reads CASISYETGLGNTEAFF. CDR3 DNA sequence: TGTGCCAGCATTAGTTATGAAACAGGGTTGGGGAACACTGAAGCTTTCTTT.